This T cell receptor (beta chain) stems from a study of cytomegalovirus exposure and HLA in healthy donors. General study points: Investigators reported under 200 TCR beta chains as tied to cytomegalovirus.

Generated by immunoSEQ multiplex PCR, the TCRdb table keeps only in-frame clones and is missing some. There are about 130,000 clones in the sample; about 94% occur only once, and roughly 1.2% lies in the top ten. This CDR3 is 15 amino acids long. CDR1 is LNHDA, CDR2 SQIVND, per germline (reference sequence). On this clone: Its antigen is unidentified. The junction does not match germline at one end; this may be a read error.

The receptor's source is a woman younger than 35 in good health and CMV-seronegative. Sequenced material: PBMCs. V and J are TRBV19 and TRBJ2-7; 8 positions agree with TRBD2. CDR3 in DNA: TGTGCCAGTAGTCCCCGACTAGCGACAAATTACGAGCAATACTTC. It encodes CASSPRLATNYEQYF.